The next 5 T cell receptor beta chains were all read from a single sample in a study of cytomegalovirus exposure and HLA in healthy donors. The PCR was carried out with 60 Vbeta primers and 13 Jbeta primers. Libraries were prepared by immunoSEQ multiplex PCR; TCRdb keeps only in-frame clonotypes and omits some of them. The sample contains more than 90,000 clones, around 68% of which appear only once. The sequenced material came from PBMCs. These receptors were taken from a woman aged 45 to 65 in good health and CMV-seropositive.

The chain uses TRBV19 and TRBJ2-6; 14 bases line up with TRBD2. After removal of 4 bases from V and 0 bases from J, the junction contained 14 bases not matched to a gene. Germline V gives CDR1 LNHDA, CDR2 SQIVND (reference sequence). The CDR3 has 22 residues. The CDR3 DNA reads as TGTGCCAGTAGTACGCTTACCGGGACTAGCGGGGGAGATCTCTCTGGGGCCAACGTCCTGACTTTC. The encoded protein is CASSTLTGTSGGDLSGANVLTF.

The chain's CDR3 is CASSTDTDTQYF. For the CDR3, the DNA is TGTGCCAGCAGCACAGACACAGATACGCAGTATTTT. This chain joins TRBV7-2 and TRBJ2-3; D ambiguous. CDR3 length: 12 residues. Between the trimmed V and J ends, which lost 5 bases and 2 bases, there was a span of 5 bases. Germline CDR1 and CDR2: SGHTA and FQGNSA. The whole variable domain, filled in from reference TRBV7-2 and TRBJ2-3, reads GAGVSQSPSNKVTEKGKDVELRCDPISGHTALYWYRQSLGQGLEFLIYFQGNSAPDKSGLPSDRFSAERTGGSVSTLTIQRTQQEDSAVYLCASSTDTDTQYFGPGTRLTVL.

This chain's CDR3 is CASSLGNRGSSYEQYF. CDR3 in DNA: TGTGCCAGCAGCTTAGGAAATCGGGGGAGCTCCTACGAGCAGTACTTC. This sequence joins TRBV7-6 and TRBJ2-7, with D possibly being TRBD2 (6 bases). The ends were cut back, 1 base at V and 0 bases at J, with 13 bases in the middle. The CDR3 covers 16 residues. Germline V gene sequence: CDR1 SGHVS, CDR2 FNYEAQ.

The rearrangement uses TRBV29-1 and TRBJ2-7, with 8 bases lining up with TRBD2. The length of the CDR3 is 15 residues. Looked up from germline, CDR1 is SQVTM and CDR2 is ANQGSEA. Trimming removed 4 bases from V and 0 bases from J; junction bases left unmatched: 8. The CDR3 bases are TGCAGCGTTGTATCTCTAGCGGGTGACTCCTACGAGCAGTACTTC. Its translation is CSVVSLAGDSYEQYF.

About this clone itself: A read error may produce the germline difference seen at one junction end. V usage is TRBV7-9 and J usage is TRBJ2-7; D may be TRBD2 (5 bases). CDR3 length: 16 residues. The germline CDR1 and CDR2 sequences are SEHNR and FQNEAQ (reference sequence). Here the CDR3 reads CASSLRGLGSSYGQYF. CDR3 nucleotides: TGTGCCAGCAGCCTGAGAGGCCTAGGGAGCTCCTACGGGCAGTACTTC.